These T cell receptor beta chains were read from a single sample in a study of blood T cell repertoires in COVID-19. Repertoires were generated with immunoSEQ multiplex PCR, while TCRdb's copy carries only in-frame clones and drops some. The data hold some 180,000 clones, with under 90% observed a single time. Sequenced material: peripheral blood. Every receptor here comes from a human donor in a cohort sampled during active COVID-19. The CDR3 runs from the conserved cysteine through the conserved F or W. Fields, in order: J gene, CDR3 length, V gene, D gene, clone size, CDR3 protein, CDR3 DNA. The D gene is left open where the match is weak. Clone size appears in some rows only: once, few, many, or a class for an expanded clone.

J: TRBJ1-3
length: 19
V: TRBV6-4
D: TRBD1
size: -
CDR3: CASSVSDRVSGPSGNTIYF
DNA: TGTGCCAGCAGTGTTTCGGACAGGGTTTCGGGCCCTTCTGGAAACACCATATATTTT

J: TRBJ1-5
length: 14
V: TRBV12-5
D: TRBD1
size: -
CDR3: CASGTGVVNQPQHF
DNA: TGTGCTAGTGGGACAGGGGTGGTCAATCAGCCCCAGCATTTT

J: TRBJ2-5
length: 13
V: TRBV4-1
D: TRBD2
size: -
CDR3: CASSLGGQETQYF
DNA: TGCGCCAGCAGTCTGGGGGGGCAAGAGACCCAGTACTTC

J: TRBJ2-5
length: 15
V: TRBV7-3
D: TRBD1
size: -
CDR3: CASSTTGGAQETQYF
DNA: TGTGCCAGCAGTACGACAGGGGGGGCTCAAGAGACCCAGTACTTC

J: TRBJ1-2
length: 23
V: TRBV5-1
D: TRBD1
size: -
CDR3: CASSLFRCGLSGQGSQGFYGYTF
DNA: TGCGCCAGCAGCTTGTTCAGATGTGGGTTGTCGGGACAGGGATCCCAAGGATTCTATGGCTACACCTTC

J: TRBJ1-4
length: 14
V: TRBV6-5
D: -
size: -
CDR3: CASGGMGFNEKLFF
DNA: TGTGCCAGCGGGGGGATGGGGTTTAATGAAAAACTGTTTTTT

J: TRBJ1-6
length: 13
V: TRBV5-1
D: -
size: few
CDR3: CASSWQVNSPLHF
DNA: TGCGCCAGCAGCTGGCAAGTGAATTCACCCCTCCACTTT

J: TRBJ2-2
length: 13
V: TRBV6-6
D: -
size: -
CDR3: CASGGTNTGELFF
DNA: TGTGCCAGCGGGGGGACCAACACCGGGGAGCTGTTTTTT

J: TRBJ2-7
length: 14
V: TRBV10-3
D: -
size: once
CDR3: CAIKLDKNYYEQYF
DNA: TGTGCCATCAAGTTGGACAAAAACTACTACGAGCAGTACTTC

J: TRBJ1-4
length: 15
V: TRBV9
D: TRBD1
size: -
CDR3: CASSAGGSDNEKLFF
DNA: TGTGCCAGCAGCGCAGGGGGGAGCGATAATGAAAAACTGTTTTTT

J: TRBJ1-1
length: 13
V: TRBV11-3
D: -
size: -
CDR3: CASSPDRGKEAFF
DNA: TGTGCCAGCAGCCCGGACCGGGGGAAGGAAGCTTTCTTT

J: TRBJ2-1
length: 13
V: TRBV13
D: -
size: few
CDR3: CASSGTGANEQFF
DNA: TGTGCCAGCAGCGGGACTGGCGCCAATGAGCAGTTCTTC

J: TRBJ1-3
length: 17
V: TRBV5-1
D: -
size: -
CDR3: CASSLVGGLISGNTIYF
DNA: TGCGCCAGCAGCTTGGTGGGGGGGCTAATCTCTGGAAACACCATATATTTT

J: TRBJ2-5
length: 12
V: TRBV12-3/TRBV12-4
D: -
size: -
CDR3: CASSSGWETQYF
DNA: TGTGCCAGCAGTTCAGGGTGGGAGACCCAGTACTTC

J: TRBJ2-1
length: 15
V: TRBV3-1/TRBV3-2
D: -
size: -
CDR3: CASSQSESSYNEQFF
DNA: TGTGCCAGCAGCCAAAGTGAGAGCTCCTACAATGAGCAGTTCTTC

J: TRBJ1-4
length: 15
V: TRBV7-2
D: TRBD1
size: -
CDR3: CASSPDRGRVEKLFF
DNA: TGTGCCAGCAGCCCCGACAGGGGGCGCGTTGAAAAACTGTTTTTT

J: TRBJ1-3
length: 14
V: TRBV19
D: -
size: few
CDR3: CASAPGHERNTIYF
DNA: TGTGCCAGCGCTCCGGGACACGAGCGAAACACCATATATTTT

J: TRBJ2-3
length: 16
V: TRBV6-5
D: TRBD2
size: -
CDR3: CASSYQLAGEADTQYF
DNA: TGTGCCAGCAGTTACCAACTAGCGGGGGAAGCAGATACGCAGTATTTT

J: TRBJ1-1
length: 13
V: TRBV7-3
D: -
size: -
CDR3: CASSLTGVDEAFF
DNA: TGTGCCAGCAGCTTAACAGGGGTTGATGAAGCTTTCTTT

J: TRBJ2-7
length: 12
V: TRBV9
D: -
size: few
CDR3: CASSPQGGEQYF
DNA: TGTGCCAGCAGCCCGCAGGGTGGGGAGCAGTACTTC

J: TRBJ1-1
length: 12
V: TRBV7-9
D: -
size: few
CDR3: CASSPGGTEAFF
DNA: TGTGCCAGCAGCCCCGGGGGCACTGAAGCTTTCTTT

J: TRBJ1-2
length: 12
V: TRBV2
D: -
size: -
CDR3: CARREESYGYTF
DNA: TGTGCCAGACGGGAGGAAAGCTATGGCTACACCTTC

J: TRBJ2-7
length: 14
V: TRBV5-8
D: TRBD2
size: -
CDR3: CASSFPREGDEQYF
DNA: TGTGCCAGCAGCTTCCCCAGGGAGGGCGACGAGCAGTACTTC

J: TRBJ1-6
length: 14
V: TRBV30
D: -
size: -
CDR3: CAWGTLGGNSPLHF
DNA: TGTGCCTGGGGGACACTAGGAGGCAATTCACCCCTCCACTTT

J: TRBJ1-2
length: 14
V: TRBV5-4
D: TRBD1
size: few
CDR3: CASLVQGVNYGYTF
DNA: TGTGCCAGCCTCGTCCAGGGGGTTAACTATGGCTACACCTTC

J: TRBJ2-3
length: 13
V: TRBV7-8
D: -
size: -
CDR3: CASSFESVDTQYF
DNA: TGTGCCAGCAGCTTCGAGTCCGTAGATACGCAGTATTTT

J: TRBJ1-6
length: 16
V: TRBV3-1/TRBV3-2
D: -
size: -
CDR3: CASSQDGGTYNSPLHF
DNA: TGTGCCAGCAGCCAAGACGGGGGAACCTATAATTCACCCCTCCACTTT

J: TRBJ2-5
length: 16
V: TRBV9
D: TRBD2
size: -
CDR3: CASSVAGAGGVETQYF
DNA: TGTGCCAGCAGCGTAGCTGGAGCGGGGGGCGTAGAGACCCAGTACTTC

J: TRBJ2-6
length: 14
V: TRBV9
D: -
size: -
CDR3: CASSVLSGANVLTF
DNA: TGTGCCAGCAGCGTACTCTCTGGGGCCAACGTCCTGACTTTC